This TCR beta chain appears in the sequencing data of a study of blood T cell repertoires in COVID-19. Overall study context: Samples came from the United States, Italy and Spain, spanning acute and convalescent COVID-19. Sample material is recorded as cDNA or gDNA derived from T cells, B-cell-depleted T cells, or PBMCs.

CDR3 length: 14 residues. The V end lost 7 bases, the J end lost 5 bases, and 14 bases lay between the germline ends. The germline gives CDR1 KGHDR, CDR2 SFDVKD. In the authors' methods: Researchers report that nucleated cell counts were estimated from reference gene primer amplification. Produced via immunoSEQ multiplex PCR; TCRdb's table is partial and in-frame only. V and J calls and clone size follow that table, whereas D and trimming were derived from the DNA. The data show 98,000 or so clones, with more than 75% seen just once and approximately 26% held by the top ten. The sequence came from a man between 60 and 75 years old with acute or convalescent COVID-19. The V gene is TRBV24-1, the J gene TRBJ2-1; a possible D gene is TRBD2 (6 bases). Sequencing used peripheral blood. The CDR3 here is CATRAGLAHNEQFF. CDR3 DNA sequence: TGTGCCACCAGGGCGGGGCTAGCGCACAATGAGCAGTTCTTC.